The sequence of this TCR beta chain was determined in a study of blood T cell repertoires in COVID-19. Background on the study: Sample material is recorded as cDNA or gDNA derived from T cells, B-cell-depleted T cells, or PBMCs.

Germline V gene sequence: CDR1 SGHRS, CDR2 YFSETQ. CDR3 length equals 19 residues. The ends were cut back, 4 bases at V and 0 bases at J, with 25 bases in the middle. In the authors' methods: Estimates of nucleated cell counts were drawn from the amplification of reference gene primers. The protocol was immunoSEQ multiplex PCR, while the TCRdb copy is restricted to in-frame clones and leaves out a portion. That table furnishes V, J and clone size, whereas the DNA furnished D and trimming. The sample has 180,000 or so clones, 80% to 90% seen once; the top ten hold more than 2.5%. The chain carries TRBV5-1 and TRBJ1-1; D is unresolved. The sample taken for sequencing was peripheral blood. This sequence originates from a man in his fifties or sixties with acute or convalescent COVID-19. This CDR3 is CASSIGEARTALMNTEAFF. Here the CDR3 DNA reads TGCGCCAGCAGCATCGGGGAAGCTCGGACGGCCCTAATGAACACTGAAGCTTTCTTT.